The subject of this entry is one TCR beta chain. Together with a sample-barcoded 5' primer, a J-beta primer mix was included in a second PCR lasting about 6 to 11 cycles. Every sample produced at least 2.5 million CDR3-containing paired-end reads. TCRdb independently ran MiXCR on the 5' RACE reads; one entry per CDR3 protein. The table lists some 920,000 distinct CDR3 sequences, around 54% of them singletons, with roughly a fifth in the top ten. This CDR3 is built from 13 residues. Looked up from germline, CDR1 is SEHNR and CDR2 is FQNEAQ (reference sequence). J lost 6 bases, V lost 8 bases, and 4 bases had no gene match. These data are taken from a study of blood T cells in healthy people across ages.

The J gene is TRBJ1-2, the V gene TRBV7-9, with 12 nucleotides matching TRBD1. The sample comprised blood. This TCR derives from a woman aged 55-69 years in good health. CDR3: CASSGQGANGYTF. The CDR3 DNA follows: TGTGCCAGCTCGGGACAGGGGGCGAATGGCTACACCTTC.